This T cell receptor (beta chain) was recovered during a study of T cell responses to AZD1222 COVID-19 vaccine. General study findings and limits: Clonal diversity was possibly underestimated; the donors were predominantly white British and more often female. Recipients of AZD1222 seropositive at baseline numbered only 6 or 7. Among vaccine-associated CD4 TCRs, coverage spanned spike, with dominance at 160-218 and 743-854.

This clone was detected only once. Its antigen remains unknown. Second-dose intervals of approximately 4 or approximately 12 weeks were pooled. Using immunoSEQ multiplex PCR, the repertoire was profiled, and TCRdb retains in-frame clones only, with some absent. The sample shows roughly 150,000 clones, about nine tenths of them seen only once. Trimming took 6 bases from V and 2 from J; bases not matched to a gene: 4. CDR1 LNHDA and CDR2 SQIVND come from the germline V gene (reference sequence). This CDR3 has 13 residues. The sequence derives from an adult who received the AZD1222 COVID-19 vaccine. Sequencing was performed on peripheral blood, taken 28 days after the second AZD1222 dose. This chain links TRBV19 with TRBJ2-7; 7 bases are a match to TRBD1. CDR3 coding DNA: TGTGCCAGTAGCTCGACAGGGACCTACGAGCAGTACTTC. It codes for CASSSTGTYEQYF. The full variable domain, its missing parts supplied by reference TRBV19 and TRBJ2-7, is DGGITQSPKYLFRKEGQNVTLSCEQNLNHDAMYWYRQDPGQGLRLIYYSQIVNDFQKGDIAEGYSVSREKKESFPLTVTSAQKNPTAFYLCASSSTGTYEQYFGPGTRLTVT.